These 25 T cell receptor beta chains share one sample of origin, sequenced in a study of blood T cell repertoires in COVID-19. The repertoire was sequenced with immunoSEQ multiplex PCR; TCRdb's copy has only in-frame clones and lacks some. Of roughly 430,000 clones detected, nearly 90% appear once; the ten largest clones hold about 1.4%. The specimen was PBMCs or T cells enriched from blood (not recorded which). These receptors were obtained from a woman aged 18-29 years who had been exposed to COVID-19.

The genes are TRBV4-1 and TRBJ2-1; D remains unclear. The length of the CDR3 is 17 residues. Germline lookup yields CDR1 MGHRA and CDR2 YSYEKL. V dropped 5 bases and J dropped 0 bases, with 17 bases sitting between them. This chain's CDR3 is CASSVEMAWSSYNEQFF. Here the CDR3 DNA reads TGCGCCAGCAGCGTAGAGATGGCGTGGAGCTCCTACAATGAGCAGTTCTTC.

The CDR3 coding sequence is TGTGCCACCAGTGATTTGGGGACTAGCGGGGGCGACCTCGCCGGGGAGCTGTTTTTT. It is translated as CATSDLGTSGGDLAGELFF. This chain joins TRBV24-1 and TRBJ2-2; 14 positions agree with TRBD2. In germline, CDR1 is KGHDR, CDR2 SFDVKD. This CDR3 region has 19 residues. V was clipped by 0 bases and J by 6 bases; unmatched bases: 8.

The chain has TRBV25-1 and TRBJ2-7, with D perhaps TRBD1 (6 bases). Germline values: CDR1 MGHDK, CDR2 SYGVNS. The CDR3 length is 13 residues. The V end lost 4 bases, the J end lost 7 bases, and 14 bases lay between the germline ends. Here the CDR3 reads CASSGTGTREQYF. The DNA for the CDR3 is TGTGCCAGCAGTGGAACCGGGACAAGGGAGCAGTACTTC.

CDR3 sequence (DNA): TGTGCCAGCAGTTCGGGGGGAACGGGCTCCTACGAGCAGTACTTC. Its protein is CASSSGGTGSYEQYF. V and J are TRBV6-5 and TRBJ2-7; 7 bases line up with TRBD2. The CDR3 contains 15 residues. Germline CDR1 MNHEY, CDR2 SVGAGI. Germline trimming cut 4 bases from V and 0 bases from J; bases unmatched to any gene: 6.

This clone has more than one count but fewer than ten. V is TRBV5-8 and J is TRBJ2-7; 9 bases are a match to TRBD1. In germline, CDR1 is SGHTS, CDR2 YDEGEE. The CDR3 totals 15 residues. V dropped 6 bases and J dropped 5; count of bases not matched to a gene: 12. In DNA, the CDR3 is TGTGCCAGCACCTTAGGGTACAGGGGGCGGGACGAGCAGTACTTC. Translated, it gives CASTLGYRGRDEQYF.

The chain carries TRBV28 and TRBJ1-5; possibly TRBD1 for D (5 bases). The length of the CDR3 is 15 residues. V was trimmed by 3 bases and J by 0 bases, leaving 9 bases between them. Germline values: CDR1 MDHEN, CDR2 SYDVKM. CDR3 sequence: CASSLGGVSNQPQHF. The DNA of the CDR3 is TGTGCCAGCAGTTTGGGGGGGGTTAGCAATCAGCCCCAGCATTTT.

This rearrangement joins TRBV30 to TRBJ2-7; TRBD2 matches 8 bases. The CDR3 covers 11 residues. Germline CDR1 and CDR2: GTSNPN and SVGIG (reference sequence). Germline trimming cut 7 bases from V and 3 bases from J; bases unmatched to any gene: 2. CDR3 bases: TGTGCCTTCGGGGGGGTCTACGAGCAGTACTTC. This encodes CAFGGVYEQYF.

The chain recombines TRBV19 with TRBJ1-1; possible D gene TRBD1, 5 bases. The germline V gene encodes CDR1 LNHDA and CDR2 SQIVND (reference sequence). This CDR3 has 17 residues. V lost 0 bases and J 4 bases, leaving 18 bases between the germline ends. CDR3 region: CASSIDPSLMGLTEAFF. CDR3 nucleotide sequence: TGTGCCAGTAGTATAGACCCTTCTTTGATGGGGCTCACTGAAGCTTTCTTT.

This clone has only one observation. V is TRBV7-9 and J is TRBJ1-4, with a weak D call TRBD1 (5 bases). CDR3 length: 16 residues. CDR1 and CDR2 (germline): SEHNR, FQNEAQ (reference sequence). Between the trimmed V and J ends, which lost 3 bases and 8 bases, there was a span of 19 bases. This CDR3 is CASSFSGGGTLEKLFF. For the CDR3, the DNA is TGTGCCAGCAGCTTTTCCGGGGGGGGAACCCTCGAAAAACTGTTTTTT. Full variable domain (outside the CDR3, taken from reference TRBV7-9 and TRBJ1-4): DTGVSQNPRHKITKRGQNVTFRCDPISEHNRLYWYRQTLGQGPEFLTYFQNEAQLEKSRLLSDRFSAERPKGSFSTLEIQRTEQGDSAMYLCASSFSGGGTLEKLFFGSGTQLSVL.

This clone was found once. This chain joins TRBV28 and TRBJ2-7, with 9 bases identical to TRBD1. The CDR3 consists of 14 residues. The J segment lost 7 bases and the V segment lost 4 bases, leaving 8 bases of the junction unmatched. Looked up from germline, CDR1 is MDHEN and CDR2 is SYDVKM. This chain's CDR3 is CASSWDRDLGEQYF. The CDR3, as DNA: TGTGCCAGCAGTTGGGACAGGGATTTGGGTGAGCAGTACTTC.

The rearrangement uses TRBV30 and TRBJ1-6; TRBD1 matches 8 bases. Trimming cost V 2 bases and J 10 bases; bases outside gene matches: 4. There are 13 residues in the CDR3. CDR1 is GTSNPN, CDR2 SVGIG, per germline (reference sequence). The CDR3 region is CAWSPQGASPLHF. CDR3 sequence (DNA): TGTGCCTGGAGTCCTCAGGGGGCCTCACCCCTCCACTTT. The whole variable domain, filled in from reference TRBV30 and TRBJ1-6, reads SQTIHQWPATLVQPVGSPLSLECTVEGTSNPNLYWYRQAAGRGLQLLFYSVGIGQISSEVPQNLSASRPQDRQFILSSKKLLLSDSGFYLCAWSPQGASPLHFGNGTRLTVT.

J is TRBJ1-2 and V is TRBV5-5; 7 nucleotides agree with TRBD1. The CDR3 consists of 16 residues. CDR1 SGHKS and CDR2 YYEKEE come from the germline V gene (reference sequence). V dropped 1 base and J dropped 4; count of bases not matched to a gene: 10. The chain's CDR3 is CASSLRAGTGAYGYTF. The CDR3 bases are TGTGCCAGCAGCTTGCGGGCAGGAACAGGGGCCTATGGCTACACCTTC.

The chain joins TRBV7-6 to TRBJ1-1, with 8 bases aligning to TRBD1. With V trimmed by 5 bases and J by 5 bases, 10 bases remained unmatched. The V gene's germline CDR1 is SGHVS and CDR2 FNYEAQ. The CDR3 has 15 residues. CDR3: CASSRGQGALTEAFF. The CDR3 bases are TGTGCCAGCAGCCGCGGGCAGGGGGCGCTGACTGAAGCTTTCTTT.

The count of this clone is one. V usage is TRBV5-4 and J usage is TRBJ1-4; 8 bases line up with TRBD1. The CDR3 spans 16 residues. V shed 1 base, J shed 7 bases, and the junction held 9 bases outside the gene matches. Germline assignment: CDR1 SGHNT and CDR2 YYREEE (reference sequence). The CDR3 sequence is CASSLPPGQEFEKLFF. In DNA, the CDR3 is TGTGCCAGCAGCTTGCCCCCGGGACAGGAGTTTGAAAAACTGTTTTTT.

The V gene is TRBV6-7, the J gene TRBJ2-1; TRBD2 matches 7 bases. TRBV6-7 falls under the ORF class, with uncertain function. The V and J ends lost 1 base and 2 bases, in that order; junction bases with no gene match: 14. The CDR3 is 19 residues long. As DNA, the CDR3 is TGTGCCAGCAGTTACTTGGGCCCGGGGCCTAGCGGAACCTACAATGAGCAGTTCTTC. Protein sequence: CASSYLGPGPSGTYNEQFF.

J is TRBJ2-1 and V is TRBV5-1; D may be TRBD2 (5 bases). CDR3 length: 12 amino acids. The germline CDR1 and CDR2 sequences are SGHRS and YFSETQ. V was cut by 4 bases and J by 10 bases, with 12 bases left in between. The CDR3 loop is CASSRNSGEQFF. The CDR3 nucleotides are TGCGCCAGCAGCAGGAACAGCGGCGAGCAGTTCTTC. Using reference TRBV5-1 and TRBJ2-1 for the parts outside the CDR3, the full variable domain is KAGVTQTPRYLIKTRGQQVTLSCSPISGHRSVSWYQQTPGQGLQFLFEYFSETQRNKGNFPGRFSGRQFSNSRSEMNVSTLELGDSALYLCASSRNSGEQFFGPGTRLTVL.

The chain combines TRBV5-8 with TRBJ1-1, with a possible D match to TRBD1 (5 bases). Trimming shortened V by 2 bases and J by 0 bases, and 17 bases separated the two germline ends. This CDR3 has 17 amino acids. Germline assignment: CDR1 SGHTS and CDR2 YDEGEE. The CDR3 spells CASSFGLGGVMNTEAFF. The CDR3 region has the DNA TGTGCCAGCAGCTTCGGTCTGGGGGGTGTAATGAACACTGAAGCTTTCTTT.

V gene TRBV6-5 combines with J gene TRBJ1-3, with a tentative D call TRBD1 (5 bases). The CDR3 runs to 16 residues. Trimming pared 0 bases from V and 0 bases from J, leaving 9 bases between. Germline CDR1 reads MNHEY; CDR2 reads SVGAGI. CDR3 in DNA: TGTGCCAGCAGTTACTCCCGACAGAGCTCTGGAAACACCATATATTTT. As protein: CASSYSRQSSGNTIYF.

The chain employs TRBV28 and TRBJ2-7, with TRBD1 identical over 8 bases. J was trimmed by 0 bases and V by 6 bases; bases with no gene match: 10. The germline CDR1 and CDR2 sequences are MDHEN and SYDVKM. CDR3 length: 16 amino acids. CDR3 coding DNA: TGTGCCAGCAGCCCGCCGGTAGGACAGGGCTCCTACGAGCAGTACTTC. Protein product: CASSPPVGQGSYEQYF.

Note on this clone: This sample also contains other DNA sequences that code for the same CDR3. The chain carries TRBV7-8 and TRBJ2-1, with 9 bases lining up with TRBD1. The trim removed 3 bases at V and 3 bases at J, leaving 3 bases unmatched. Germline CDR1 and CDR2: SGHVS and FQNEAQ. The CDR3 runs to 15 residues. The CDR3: CASSLTGGSYNEQFF. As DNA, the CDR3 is TGTGCCAGCAGCTTGACAGGGGGTAGCTACAATGAGCAGTTCTTC.

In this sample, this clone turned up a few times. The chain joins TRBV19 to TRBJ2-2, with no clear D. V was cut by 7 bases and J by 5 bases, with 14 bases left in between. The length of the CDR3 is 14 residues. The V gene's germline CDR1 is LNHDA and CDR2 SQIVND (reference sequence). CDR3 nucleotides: TGTGCCAGTACCGTACATGGAGATACCGGGGAGCTGTTTTTT. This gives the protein CASTVHGDTGELFF.

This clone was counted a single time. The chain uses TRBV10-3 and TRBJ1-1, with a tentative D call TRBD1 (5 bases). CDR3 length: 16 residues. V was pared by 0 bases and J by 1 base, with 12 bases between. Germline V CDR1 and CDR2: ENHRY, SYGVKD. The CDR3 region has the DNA TGTGCCATCAGTGAGTCGAGACAGACAGAGAACACTGAAGCTTTCTTT. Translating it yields CAISESRQTENTEAFF.

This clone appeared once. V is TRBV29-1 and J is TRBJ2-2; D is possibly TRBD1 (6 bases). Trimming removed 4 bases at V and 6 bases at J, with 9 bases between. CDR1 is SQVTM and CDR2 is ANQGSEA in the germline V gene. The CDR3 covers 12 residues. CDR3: CSVVEGAGELFF. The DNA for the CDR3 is TGCAGCGTTGTTGAGGGGGCCGGGGAGCTGTTTTTT.

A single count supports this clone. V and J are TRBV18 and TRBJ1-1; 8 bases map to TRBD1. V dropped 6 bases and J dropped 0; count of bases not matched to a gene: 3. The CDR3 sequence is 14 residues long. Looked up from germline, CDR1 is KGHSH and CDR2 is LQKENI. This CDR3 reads CASSTGAMNTEAFF. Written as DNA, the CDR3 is TGTGCCAGCTCGACAGGGGCTATGAACACTGAAGCTTTCTTT.

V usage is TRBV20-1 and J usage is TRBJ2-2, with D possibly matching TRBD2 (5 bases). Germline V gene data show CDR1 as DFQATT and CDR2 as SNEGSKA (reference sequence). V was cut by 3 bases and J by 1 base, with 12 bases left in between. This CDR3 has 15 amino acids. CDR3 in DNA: TGCAGTGCTAGTTCGGGATCGTGGAACACCGGGGAGCTGTTTTTT. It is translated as CSASSGSWNTGELFF.